Shown below are 2 T cell receptor beta chains from a single sample sequenced in a study of OX40 agonist ivuxolimab in advanced cancers. Library preparation was by the immunoSEQ multiplex PCR assay. TCRdb limited this immuneACCESS table to in-frame rearrangements with V and J called. A share of clones is missing; checked studies link under half to unresolved V genes, and the rest is unexplained. The sample records 90,000 to 150,000 clones, roughly nine tenths of which are singletons. Around 0.55% of the sample belongs to the ten largest clones. Sequences were derived from CD4+ or CD8+ T cells sorted from blood, sampled in a trial of the OX40 agonist ivuxolimab. These receptors all come from an adult with an advanced solid tumor such as melanoma, head and neck, liver or kidney cancer.

The DNA of the CDR3 is TGTGCCTGGAGTTCTGACAGGGGCTACGAGCAGTACTTC. Amino acids: CAWSSDRGYEQYF. The chain couples TRBV30 to TRBJ2-7; the match to TRBD1 covers 8 bases. The CDR3 sequence is 13 residues long. Germline CDR1 is GTSNPN and CDR2 is SVGIG (reference sequence). The junction had 3 bases not matched to a gene; V was cut back by 2 bases and J by 3 bases.

This clone occurred a few times. The gene calls are TRBV6-5 and TRBJ1-5; D gene uncertain. The CDR3 is made up of 12 amino acids. Germline CDR1 MNHEY, CDR2 SVGAGI. V was shortened by 8 bases and J by 8 bases, with 13 bases between the two germline ends. The CDR3 loop reads CASSRGQEPQHF. CDR3 sequence (DNA): TGTGCCAGCTCCAGAGGGCAGGAGCCCCAGCATTTT.